The source of this T cell receptor beta chain is a study of Ad26.COV2.S vaccination and SARS-CoV-2 variants. The sample holds one count of this clone. Some clones are missing from TCRdb's copy, which holds only in-frame ones; the method was immunoSEQ multiplex PCR. The top ten hold more than 9% of the sample, which has more than 350,000 clones, 90% seen once. Treatment: approximately 18 received Ad26.COV2.S at low or high dose, single or two shots; about 5 received placebo; per-sample allocation not given. It was on day 63 after the first vaccine or placebo injection that samples were taken. CDR3 length equals 10 residues. Trimming took off 6 bases at V and 2 bases at J, with 1 base between the two ends. Germline CDR1 and CDR2: MNHEY and SVGAGI.

The sequence was collected from a person between 18 and 65 years old who received the Ad26.COV2.S COVID-19 vaccine or a placebo. J is TRBJ2-5 and V is TRBV6-5; D not resolved. This sample comprised peripheral blood, obtained in a trial of Ad26.COV2.S vaccine versus placebo. CDR3 coding DNA: TGTGCCAGCAGACAAGAGACCCAGTACTTC. This gives the protein CASRQETQYF.